The entry below describes one TCR beta chain. This clonotype appeared many times. No cognate antigen has been identified for it. The sample holds no much larger clone one base away, and base qualities are not on file. Libraries were constructed by 5' RACE. The reads were generated on an Illumina HiSeq 2000. Template switching added a universal primer binding site, and the final cDNA carried a unique molecular identifier that allowed TCR cDNA molecules to be counted accurately. Specific primers in the conserved constant-segment region were used to synthesize first-strand cDNA for the TCR alpha and beta chains. To control for contamination, every cDNA library was double barcoded, receiving both a SMART-Mk sample barcode and Illumina barcodes. TruSeq adapter sequences along with Illumina sample barcodes were introduced in two successive PCR steps. Sequencing of the TCR alpha and beta cDNA libraries was done on the Illumina HiSeq platform using custom primers. The authors' analysis ran thus. MiGEC was used to process raw reads and extract unique molecular identifiers, and MiXCR was used to find CDR3 positions. Recombination models were inferred per individual with the repgenHMM and IGoR tools using an EM algorithm. Shared clonotype analysis was performed with the tcR package in R, normalizing sharing by the product of cloneset sizes. Out-of-frame nonproductive sequences were analyzed to study raw recombination free of thymic and clonal selection effects. TCRdb's own reprocessing of the public reads used fastp at Q25 and MiXCR and kept productive beta chains. CDR3 protein duplicates are merged, each entry listing the most common genes and DNA. TCRdb's processing, not the authors', yielded these V and J calls. Counted in this sample were 200,000 to 250,000 distinct CDR3 sequences; roughly 7% of them appeared once. The top ten clones comprise 3% to 4.5% of the sample.

All donors were healthy Caucasians. The twin cohort consisted of three pairs of female monozygotic twins, all aged about 18 to 29 years. Using Miltenyi CD45RO+ enrichment and human naive T-cell isolation kits, memory (CD45RO+) and naive T cells were isolated from PBMC. The data were taken from a study of identical twins (dated by TCRdb to 2015 to 2016). The study in broad terms: To test whether fetal clonotypes persist, the study used deep sequencing on TCR alpha and beta repertoires from monozygotic twins, unrelated adults of various ages, and cord blood. To rule out contamination, replicate twin experiments were performed at different times with different library preparation protocols. Here is what the overall study found, with its caveats: Because the same donors could not be followed over many years, the conclusions relied on cross-sectional statistical analysis. Invariant T cells such as MAIT and iNKT could partly confound zero-insertion analyses, though diverse VJ usage argued against this for most clonotypes. In monozygotic twins, out-of-frame TCR alpha sharing was systematically underestimated by recombination models, although the models agreed with sharing between unrelated individuals. Compared with coincidental sharing between unrelated individuals, out-of-frame TCR alpha sequences shared between twins showed an excess of sequences with low generation probability. The excess sharing between twins in beta out-of-frame sequences was weaker because fewer shared sequences reduced the signal-to-noise ratio. Abundant cord blood beta clonotypes carried fewer insertions; young adult naive repertoires showed a weaker similar trend, while memory repertoires showed none.

Between the V and J ends, shortened by 0 bases and 4 bases respectively, the junction contains 13 bases. The CDR3, cysteine through phenylalanine, is 16 amino acids long. Only the CDR3 DNA is retained, 48 bases long and in frame from the first base. Per the germline V gene (reference sequence), LGHDT is the CDR1 and YNNKEL is the CDR2. The same sample was also used in a study of yellow fever vaccine responses in identical twins. The other study reports the following: The T cell response to vaccination in identical twins was reported by the authors to appear partly convergent and partly personalized. In identical twins, the study followed T cell clones that responded to the vaccine with precision.

Sequenced material: memory (CD45RO+) T cells sorted from blood. The sample's cell subset or site label, decoded: CD45RO+ enriched T cells. The chain uses TRBV3-1 and TRBJ2-1; matching of 6 bases hints at TRBD2 as the D gene. The sequence derives from a woman aged 18-29 years in good health. The CDR3 here reads CASSQETPGGYNEQFF. The sequenced DNA is TGTGCCAGCAGCCAAGAAACCCCCGGGGGTTACAATGAGCAGTTCTTC.